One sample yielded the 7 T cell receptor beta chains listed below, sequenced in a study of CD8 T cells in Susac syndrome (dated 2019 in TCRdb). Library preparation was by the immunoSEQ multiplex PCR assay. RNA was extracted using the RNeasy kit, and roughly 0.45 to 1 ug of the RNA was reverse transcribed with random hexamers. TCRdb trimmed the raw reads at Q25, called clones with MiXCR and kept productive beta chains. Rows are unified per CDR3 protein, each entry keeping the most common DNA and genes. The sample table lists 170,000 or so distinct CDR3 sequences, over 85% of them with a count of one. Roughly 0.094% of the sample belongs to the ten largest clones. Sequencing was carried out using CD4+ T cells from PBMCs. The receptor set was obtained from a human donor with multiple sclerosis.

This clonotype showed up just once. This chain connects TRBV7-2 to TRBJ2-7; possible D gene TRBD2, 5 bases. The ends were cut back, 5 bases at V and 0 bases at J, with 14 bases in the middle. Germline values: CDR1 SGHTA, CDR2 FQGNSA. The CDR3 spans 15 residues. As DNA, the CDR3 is TGTGCCAGCAGCCGGGCAGTCGGGGACTCCTACGAGCAGTACTTC. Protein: CASSRAVGDSYEQYF.

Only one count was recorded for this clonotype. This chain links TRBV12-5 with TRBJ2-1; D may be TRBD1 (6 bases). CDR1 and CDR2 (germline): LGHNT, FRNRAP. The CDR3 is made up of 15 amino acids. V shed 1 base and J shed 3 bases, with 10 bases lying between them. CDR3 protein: CASGLGQASYNEQFF. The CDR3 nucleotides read TGTGCTAGTGGTTTGGGACAGGCTAGCTACAATGAGCAGTTCTTC.

CDR3 protein: CASSRQGVDQPQHF. DNA for the CDR3: TGTGCCAGCTCAAGGCAGGGGGTAGATCAGCCCCAGCATTTT. V gene TRBV18 combines with J gene TRBJ1-5; 7 bases match TRBD1. The CDR3 runs to 14 residues. CDR1 KGHSH and CDR2 LQKENI come from the germline V gene. V dropped 5 bases and J dropped 5; count of bases not matched to a gene: 6.

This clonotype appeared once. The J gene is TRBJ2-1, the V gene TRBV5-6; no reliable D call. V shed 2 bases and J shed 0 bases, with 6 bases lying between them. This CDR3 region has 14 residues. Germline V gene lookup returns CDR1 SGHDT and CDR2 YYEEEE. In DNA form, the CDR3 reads TGTGCCAGCAGCTTACCCAGCTCCTACAATGAGCAGTTCTTC. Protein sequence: CASSLPSSYNEQFF.

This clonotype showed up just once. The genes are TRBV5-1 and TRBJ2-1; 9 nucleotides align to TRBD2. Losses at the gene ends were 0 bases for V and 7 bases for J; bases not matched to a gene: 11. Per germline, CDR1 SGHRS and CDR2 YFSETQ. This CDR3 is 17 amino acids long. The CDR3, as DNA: TGCGCCAGCAGCTTGGCAGCTAGCGGGATTATGGGGAATGAGCAGTTCTTC. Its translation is CASSLAASGIMGNEQFF.

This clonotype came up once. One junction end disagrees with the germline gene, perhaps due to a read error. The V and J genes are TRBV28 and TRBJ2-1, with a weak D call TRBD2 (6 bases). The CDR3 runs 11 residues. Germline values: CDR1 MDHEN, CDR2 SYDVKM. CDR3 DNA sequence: TGTGCCACCGAGGACTACAGTGAGCAGTTCTTC. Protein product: CATEDYSEQFF. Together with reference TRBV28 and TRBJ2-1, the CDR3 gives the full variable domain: DVKVTQSSRYLVKRTGEKVFLECVQDMDHENMFWYRQDPGLGLRLIYFSYDVKMKEKGDIPEGYSVSREKKERFSLILESASTNQTSMYLCATEDYSEQFFGPGTRLTVL.

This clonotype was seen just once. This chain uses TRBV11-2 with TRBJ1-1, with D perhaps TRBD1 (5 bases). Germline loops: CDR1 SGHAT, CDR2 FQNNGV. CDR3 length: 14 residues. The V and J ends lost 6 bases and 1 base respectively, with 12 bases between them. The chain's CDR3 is CASRLGLENTEAFF. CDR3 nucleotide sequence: TGTGCCAGCAGGTTGGGGCTTGAGAACACTGAAGCTTTCTTT.